This TCR beta chain was recovered during a study of cytomegalovirus exposure and HLA in healthy donors. V was shortened by 2 bases and J by 0 bases, with 7 bases between the two germline ends. The CDR3 loop spans 14 amino acids. Germline V gives CDR1 LGHNA, CDR2 YSLEER. PCR amplification relied on 60 Vbeta primers (plus 13 Jbeta primers). The table came from immunoSEQ multiplex PCR; TCRdb's copy has only in-frame clones and leaves some out. The sample consists of 100,000 to 150,000 clones, roughly two thirds of them appearing once. Healthy bone marrow donors made up the cohort. The rearrangement uses TRBV4-3 and TRBJ1-1, with D perhaps matching TRBD1 (5 bases). The receptor was derived from a man younger than 40 in good health and CMV-seropositive. The sequenced material came from PBMCs. The chain's CDR3 is CASSQTQVNTEAFF. CDR3 nucleotide sequence: TGCGCCAGCAGCCAAACACAGGTGAACACTGAAGCTTTCTTT.